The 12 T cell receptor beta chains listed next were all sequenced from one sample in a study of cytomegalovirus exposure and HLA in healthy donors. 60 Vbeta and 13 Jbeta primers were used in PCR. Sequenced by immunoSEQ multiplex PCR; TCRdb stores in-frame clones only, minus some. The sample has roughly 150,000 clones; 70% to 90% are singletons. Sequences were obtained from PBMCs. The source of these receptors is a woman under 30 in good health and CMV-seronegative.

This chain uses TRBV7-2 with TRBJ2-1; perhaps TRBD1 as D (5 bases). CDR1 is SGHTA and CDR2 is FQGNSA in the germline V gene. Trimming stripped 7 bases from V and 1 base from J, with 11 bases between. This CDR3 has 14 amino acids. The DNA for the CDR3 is TGTGCCAGCAAACTTAGGGGATCCTACAATGAGCAGTTCTTC. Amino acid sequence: CASKLRGSYNEQFF.

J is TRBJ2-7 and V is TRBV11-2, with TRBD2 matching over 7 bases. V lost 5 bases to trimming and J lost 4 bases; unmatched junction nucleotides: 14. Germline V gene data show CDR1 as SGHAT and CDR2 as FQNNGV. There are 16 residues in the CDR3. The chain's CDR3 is CASSPTGTNPIYEQYF. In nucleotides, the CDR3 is TGTGCCAGCAGCCCCACCGGGACTAACCCCATTTACGAGCAGTACTTC.

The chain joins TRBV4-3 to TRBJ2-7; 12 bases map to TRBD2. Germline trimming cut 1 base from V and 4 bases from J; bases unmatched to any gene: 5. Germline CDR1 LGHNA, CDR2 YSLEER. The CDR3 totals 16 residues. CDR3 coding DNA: TGCGCCAGCAGCCAAGGAATCACTAGCGGGAGGTACGAGCAGTACTTC. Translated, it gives CASSQGITSGRYEQYF.

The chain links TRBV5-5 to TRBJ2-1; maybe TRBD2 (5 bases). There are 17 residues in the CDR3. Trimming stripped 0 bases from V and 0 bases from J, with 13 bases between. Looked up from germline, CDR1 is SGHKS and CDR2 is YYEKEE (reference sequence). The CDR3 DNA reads TGTGCCAGCAGCTTGGGGGTAGCGCGAAGCTCCTACAATGAGCAGTTCTTC. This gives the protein CASSLGVARSSYNEQFF.

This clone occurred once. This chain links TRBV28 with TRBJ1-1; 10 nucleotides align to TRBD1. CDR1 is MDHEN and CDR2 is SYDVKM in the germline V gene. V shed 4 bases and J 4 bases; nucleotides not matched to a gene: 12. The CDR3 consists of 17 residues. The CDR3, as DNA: TGTGCCAGCAGTTCCCCAGGGACAGGGGCCCAAGGCACTGAAGCTTTCTTT. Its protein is CASSSPGTGAQGTEAFF. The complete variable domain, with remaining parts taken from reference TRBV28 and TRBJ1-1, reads DVKVTQSSRYLVKRTGEKVFLECVQDMDHENMFWYRQDPGLGLRLIYFSYDVKMKEKGDIPEGYSVSREKKERFSLILESASTNQTSMYLCASSSPGTGAQGTEAFFGQGTRLTVV.

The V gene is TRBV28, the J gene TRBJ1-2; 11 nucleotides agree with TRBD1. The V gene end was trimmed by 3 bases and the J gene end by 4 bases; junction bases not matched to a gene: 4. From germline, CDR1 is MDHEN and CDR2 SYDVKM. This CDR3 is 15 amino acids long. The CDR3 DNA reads TGTGCCAGCAGTTTCCCGGACAGGGGGCGCTATGGCTACACCTTC. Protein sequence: CASSFPDRGRYGYTF.

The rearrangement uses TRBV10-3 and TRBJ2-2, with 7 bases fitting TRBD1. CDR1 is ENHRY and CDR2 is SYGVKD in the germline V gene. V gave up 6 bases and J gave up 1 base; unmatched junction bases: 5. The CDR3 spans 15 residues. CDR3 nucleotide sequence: TGTGCCATCAGGCCCGGGACAGAGAACACCGGGGAGCTGTTTTTT. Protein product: CAIRPGTENTGELFF.

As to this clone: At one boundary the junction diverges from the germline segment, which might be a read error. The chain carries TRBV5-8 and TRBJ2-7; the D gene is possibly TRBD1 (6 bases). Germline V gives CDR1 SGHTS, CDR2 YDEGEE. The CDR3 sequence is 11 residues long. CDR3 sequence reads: CASRLQGRQNF. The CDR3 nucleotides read TGTGCCAGCAGGTTACAGGGACGACAGAACTTC.

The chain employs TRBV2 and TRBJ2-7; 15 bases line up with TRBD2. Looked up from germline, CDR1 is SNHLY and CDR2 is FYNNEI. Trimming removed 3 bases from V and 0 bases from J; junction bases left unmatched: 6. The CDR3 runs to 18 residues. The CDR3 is CASSDGTSGGTSSYEQYF. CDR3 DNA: TGTGCCAGCAGTGACGGGACTAGCGGGGGGACGAGCTCCTACGAGCAGTACTTC.

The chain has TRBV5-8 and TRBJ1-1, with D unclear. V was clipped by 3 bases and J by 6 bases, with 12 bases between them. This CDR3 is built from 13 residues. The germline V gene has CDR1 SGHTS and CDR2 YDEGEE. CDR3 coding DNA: TGTGCCAGCAGCTCGGTTATGTACGCTGAAGCTTTCTTT. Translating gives CASSSVMYAEAFF.

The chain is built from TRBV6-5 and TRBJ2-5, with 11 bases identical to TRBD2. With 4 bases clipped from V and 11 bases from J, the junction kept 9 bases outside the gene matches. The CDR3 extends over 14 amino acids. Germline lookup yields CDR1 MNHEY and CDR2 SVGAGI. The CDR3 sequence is CASSLLAGVGEQYF. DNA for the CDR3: TGTGCCAGCAGTTTACTAGCGGGAGTAGGTGAGCAGTACTTC.

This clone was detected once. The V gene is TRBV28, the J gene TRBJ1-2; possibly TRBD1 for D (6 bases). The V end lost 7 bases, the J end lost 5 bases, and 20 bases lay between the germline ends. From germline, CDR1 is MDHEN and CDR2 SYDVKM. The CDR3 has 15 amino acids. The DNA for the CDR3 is TGTGCCAGCACCCCGGCCGACAGGATCTATTATGGCTACACCTTC. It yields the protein CASTPADRIYYGYTF.